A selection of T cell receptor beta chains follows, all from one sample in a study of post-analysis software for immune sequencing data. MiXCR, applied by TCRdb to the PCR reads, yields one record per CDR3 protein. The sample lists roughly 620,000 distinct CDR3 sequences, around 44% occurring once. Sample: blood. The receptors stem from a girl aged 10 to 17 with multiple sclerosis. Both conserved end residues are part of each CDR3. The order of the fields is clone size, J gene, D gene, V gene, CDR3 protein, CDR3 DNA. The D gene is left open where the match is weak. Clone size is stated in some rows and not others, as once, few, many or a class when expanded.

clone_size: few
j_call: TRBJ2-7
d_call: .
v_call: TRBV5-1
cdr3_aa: CASSLEGTSYEQYF
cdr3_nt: TGCGCCAGCAGCTTGGAGGGCACTTCCTACGAGCAGTACTTC

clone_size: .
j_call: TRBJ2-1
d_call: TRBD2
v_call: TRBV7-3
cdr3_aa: CASSPTSGGAGYNEQFF
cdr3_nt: TGTGCCAGCAGCCCTACTAGCGGGGGGGCTGGTTACAATGAGCAGTTCTTC

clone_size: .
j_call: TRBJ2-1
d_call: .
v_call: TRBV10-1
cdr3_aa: CASSEGGAQFF
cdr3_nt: TGCGCCAGCAGTGAAGGCGGTGCGCAGTTCTTC

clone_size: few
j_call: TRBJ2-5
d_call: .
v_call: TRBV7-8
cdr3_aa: CASSGAGQETQYF
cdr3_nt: TGTGCCAGCAGCGGGGCAGGGCAAGAGACCCAGTACTTC

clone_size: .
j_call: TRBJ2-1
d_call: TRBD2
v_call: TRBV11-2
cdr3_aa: CASSSGLAATNEQFF
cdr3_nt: TGTGCCAGCAGCTCGGGACTAGCGGCTACCAATGAGCAGTTCTTC

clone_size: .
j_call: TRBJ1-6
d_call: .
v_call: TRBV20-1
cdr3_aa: CSARDQERADSPLHF
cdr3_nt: TGCAGTGCTAGAGATCAGGAAAGAGCCGATTCACCCCTCCACTTT

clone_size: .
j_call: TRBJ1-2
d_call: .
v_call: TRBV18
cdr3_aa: CASSDSAINYGYTF
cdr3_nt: TGTGCCAGCTCAGACAGTGCGATTAACTATGGCTACACCTTC

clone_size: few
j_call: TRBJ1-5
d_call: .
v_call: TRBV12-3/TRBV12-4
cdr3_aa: CASSQDPNQPQHF
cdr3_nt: TGTGCCAGCAGCCAGGACCCGAATCAGCCCCAGCATTTT

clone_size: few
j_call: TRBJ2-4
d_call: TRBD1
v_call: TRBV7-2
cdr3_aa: CASSPRTGGYDKNIQYF
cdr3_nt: TGTGCCAGCAGCCCGCGGACAGGGGGCTATGACAAAAACATTCAGTACTTC

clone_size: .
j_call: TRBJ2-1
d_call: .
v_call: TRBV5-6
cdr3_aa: CASSSGQIYNEQFF
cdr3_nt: TGTGCCAGCAGCTCAGGACAGATTTACAATGAGCAGTTCTTC

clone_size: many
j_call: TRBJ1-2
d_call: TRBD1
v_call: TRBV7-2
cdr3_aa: CASSSPGQIYGYTF
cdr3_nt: TGTGCCAGCAGCTCGCCGGGACAGATCTATGGCTACACCTTC